This passage covers 5 T cell receptor beta chains from one sample sequenced in a study of T cell clonotyping in hematopoietic cell transplantation. Sequenced by immunoSEQ multiplex PCR; TCRdb stores in-frame clones only, minus some. The sample has approximately 44,000 clones; roughly 85% are singletons. As for time point: recipient sample about 28 days before transplant, after cytoreduction. The sample here was peripheral blood mononuclear cells, taken before stem cell transplant. The receptors come from a man in his fifties or sixties with acute myeloid leukemia. Some clones in this sample may be carry-over from other donors' samples.

This clone appeared a few times. The chain joins TRBV6-5 to TRBJ1-1; D gene uncertain. V shed 0 bases and J shed 1 base, with 3 bases lying between them. The germline V gene encodes CDR1 MNHEY and CDR2 SVGAGI. CDR3 size: 13 residues. The CDR3 DNA reads as TGTGCCAGCAGTTACTCGTCGAACACTGAAGCTTTCTTT. Protein sequence: CASSYSSNTEAFF.

V gene TRBV18 combines with J gene TRBJ2-5; D gene unclear. V was cut by 1 base and J by 2 bases, with 11 bases left in between. Looked up from germline, CDR1 is KGHSH and CDR2 is LQKENI. This CDR3 has 15 residues. The CDR3 sequence: CASSPLIGQQETQYF. For the CDR3, the DNA is TGTGCCAGCTCACCACTAATAGGGCAGCAAGAGACCCAGTACTTC.

V gene TRBV2 combines with J gene TRBJ1-2; D is ambiguous. The V end lost 5 bases, the J end lost 5 bases, and 12 bases lay between the germline ends. Germline CDR1 SNHLY, CDR2 FYNNEI. The CDR3 runs 13 residues. CDR3 in amino acids: CASSPSQVYGYTF. Here the CDR3 DNA reads TGTGCCAGCAGTCCGAGTCAGGTTTATGGCTACACCTTC.

This clone has a single count. The CDR3 protein is CASSVQAYEQYF. In DNA, the CDR3 is TGTGCCAGCAGTGTCCAGGCCTACGAGCAGTACTTC. The rearrangement links TRBV2 to TRBJ2-7; D remains unclear. The ends were cut back, 4 bases at V and 2 bases at J, with 6 bases in the middle. Germline CDR1 and CDR2: SNHLY and FYNNEI. The CDR3 contains 12 residues. The full variable domain, with the rest looked up from reference TRBV2 and TRBJ2-7, is EPEVTQTPSHQVTQMGQEVILRCVPISNHLYFYWYRQILGQKVEFLVSFYNNEISEKSEIFDDQFSVERPDGSNFTLKIRSTKLEDSAMYFCASSVQAYEQYFGPGTRLTVT.

A single count supports this clone. This sequence joins TRBV28 and TRBJ2-1, with 7 bases matching TRBD1. Germline V gene data show CDR1 as MDHEN and CDR2 as SYDVKM. After removal of 1 base from V and 4 bases from J, the junction contained 4 bases not matched to a gene. The CDR3 extends over 15 amino acids. CDR3 protein: CASSLSQGFYNEQFF. The CDR3 DNA sequence: TGTGCCAGCAGTTTATCACAGGGGTTTTACAATGAGCAGTTCTTC.